The rows below give T cell receptor beta chains drawn from one sample of a study of blood T cell repertoires in COVID-19. The data were produced by immunoSEQ multiplex PCR, yet TCRdb's version contains in-frame clones alone and is incomplete. The repertoire consists of a few hundred thousand clones, with about 90% occurring once and the leading ten covering 1.5% to 2%. Input material: peripheral blood. These receptors were obtained from a man in his forties with active or convalescent COVID-19. Both conserved end residues are part of each CDR3. Rows give clone size only sometimes, using once, few, many, or a class for an expanded clone.

cdr3_aa: CSVASGGWVNTGELFF
clone_size: -
j_call: TRBJ2-2
v_call: TRBV29-1
cdr3_length: 16

cdr3_aa: CASSPDTNTYGYTF
clone_size: -
j_call: TRBJ1-2
v_call: TRBV6-5
cdr3_length: 14

cdr3_aa: CASSSTGGGETQYF
clone_size: -
j_call: TRBJ2-5
v_call: TRBV13
cdr3_length: 14

cdr3_aa: CSVERDRENTEAFF
clone_size: -
j_call: TRBJ1-1
v_call: TRBV29-1
cdr3_length: 14

cdr3_aa: CASSALLNTGELFF
clone_size: -
j_call: TRBJ2-2
v_call: TRBV10-2
cdr3_length: 14

cdr3_aa: CASSQDSIQRGLEQFF
clone_size: -
j_call: TRBJ2-1
v_call: TRBV4-2
cdr3_length: 16

cdr3_aa: CASSLWPGGMSSYEQYF
clone_size: -
j_call: TRBJ2-7
v_call: TRBV28
cdr3_length: 17

cdr3_aa: CASSISSPSGNTIYF
clone_size: -
j_call: TRBJ1-3
v_call: TRBV5-1
cdr3_length: 15

cdr3_aa: CASTQGAGTEAFF
clone_size: -
j_call: TRBJ1-1
v_call: TRBV2
cdr3_length: 13

cdr3_aa: CASSLQGARNQPQHF
clone_size: -
j_call: TRBJ1-5
v_call: TRBV28
cdr3_length: 15

cdr3_aa: CASSLEGWGAGSSYEQYF
clone_size: -
j_call: TRBJ2-7
v_call: TRBV27
cdr3_length: 18

cdr3_aa: CASSPGGEGGYTF
clone_size: -
j_call: TRBJ1-2
v_call: TRBV7-3
cdr3_length: 13

cdr3_aa: CASSPQGGRVAFF
clone_size: -
j_call: TRBJ1-1
v_call: TRBV28
cdr3_length: 13

cdr3_aa: CASRQQGGGQPQHF
clone_size: once
j_call: TRBJ1-5
v_call: TRBV28
cdr3_length: 14

cdr3_aa: CASSMSSGSYREQFF
clone_size: -
j_call: TRBJ2-1
v_call: TRBV19
cdr3_length: 15

cdr3_aa: CASSPGTGTYEQYF
clone_size: once
j_call: TRBJ2-7
v_call: TRBV13
cdr3_length: 14

cdr3_aa: CASSSPPTGFYEQYF
clone_size: -
j_call: TRBJ2-7
v_call: TRBV7-8
cdr3_length: 15